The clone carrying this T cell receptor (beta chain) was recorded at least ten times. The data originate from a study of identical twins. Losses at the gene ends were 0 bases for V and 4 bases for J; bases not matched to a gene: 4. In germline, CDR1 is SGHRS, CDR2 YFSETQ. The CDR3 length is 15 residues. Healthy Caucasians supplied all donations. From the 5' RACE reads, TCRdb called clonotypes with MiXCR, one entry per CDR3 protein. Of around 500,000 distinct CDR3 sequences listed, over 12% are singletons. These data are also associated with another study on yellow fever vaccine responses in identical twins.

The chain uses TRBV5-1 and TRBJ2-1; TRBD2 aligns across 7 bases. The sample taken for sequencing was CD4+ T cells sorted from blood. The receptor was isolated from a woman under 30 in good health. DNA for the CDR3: TGCGCCAGCAGCTTGGCGGCGGGAGTTTACAATGAGCAGTTCTTC. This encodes CASSLAAGVYNEQFF.